This TCR beta chain was identified in a study of glioma-infiltrating T cells. Study conclusions and caveats: Tissue-blood divergence was below expectation in non-neoplastic patients, above in gliomas. CDR3 overlap between tissue and blood was very small.

CDR3 length equals 15 residues. CDR1 DFQATT and CDR2 SNEGSKA come from the germline V gene (reference sequence). After removal of 0 bases from V and 5 bases from J, the junction contained 9 bases not matched to a gene. In the case of this clonotype: Its antigen is unknown.

Using RNA template, CDR3s of TCR alpha and beta were amplified with iRepertoire arm-PCR. Input was roughly 85-450 ng of tissue mRNA or PBMC total RNA. TCRdb re-analysed the multiplex PCR reads in MiXCR, keeping a single row per CDR3 protein. Seen here are approximately 17,000 distinct CDR3 sequences, 58% observed once, and the top ten hold approximately 40%. Sequenced sample: glioma tissue, nonneoplastic brain tissue, or PBMCs (not recorded which). This TCR derives from a human donor with low-grade glioma or glioblastoma, undergoing nonglioma brain surgery, or in good health (not recorded which). The chain has TRBV20-1 and TRBJ1-1; 7 bases agree with TRBD1. DNA of the CDR3: TGCAGTGCTAGAGATAAAAAGACAGGGAGGACTGAAGCTTTCTTT. It translates to CSARDKKTGRTEAFF.